This TCR beta chain was sequenced during a study of regulatory T cells in long-lasting Graves disease. Through Arm-PCR of CDR3 regions and iRepertoire HTBI primers, TCR beta libraries were built. From the multiplex PCR reads, TCRdb called clonotypes with MiXCR, one entry per CDR3 protein. The data show 350,000 to 550,000 distinct CDR3 sequences, with more than 13% seen just once and around 15% held by the top ten. The sample's time point: newly diagnosed GD, antithyroid drugs for less than 3 months. The TCR library was made from RNA that had been extracted from PBMCs in TRIzol. This clonotype was observed at least ten times. Its cognate antigen is unknown. Germline lookup yields CDR1 SGHTS and CDR2 YDEGEE. The V end was cut by 2 bases, the J end by 5 bases, with 17 bases between. The CDR3 sequence is 15 residues long. Study results and caveats: Analysis covered peripheral blood alone, not thyroid tissue.

This same sample was also taken into another study, of T cells in Graves' hyperthyroidism and ophthalmopathy. From that study: In the first-round RT-PCR of the TCR CDR3, the HTBI primer set was used.

The rearrangement links TRBV5-8 to TRBJ2-7; weak D call: TRBD1 (6 bases). The sequence was obtained from a woman in her twenties or thirties with Graves disease. The sample was peripheral blood mononuclear cells (PBMCs), taken at new diagnosis, from a patient treated with antithyroid drugs. CDR3 coding DNA: TGTGCCAGCAGCTTCAGGGGCTCTTCGACTAACGAGCAGTACTTC. Amino acids: CASSFRGSSTNEQYF. Based on the CDR3 plus reference TRBV5-8 and TRBJ2-7, the full variable domain is EAGVTQSPTHLIKTRGQQATLRCSPISGHTSVYWYQQALGLGLQFLLWYDEGEERNRGNFPPRFSGRQFPNYSSELNVNALELEDSALYLCASSFRGSSTNEQYFGPGTRLTVT.